This TCR beta chain was observed in a study of shared clonotypes between healthy human individuals. There were no recent acute infections or vaccinations among the donors, who were healthy HIV-negative adults. CDR1 is SGDLS, CDR2 YYNGEE, per germline. The CDR3 totals 14 residues. The trim removed 4 bases at V and 4 bases at J, leaving 7 bases unmatched. Libraries were prepared by immunoSEQ multiplex PCR; TCRdb keeps only in-frame clonotypes and omits some of them. The data hold 300,000 to 400,000 clones, with 80% to 90% observed a single time. Sequences were obtained from memory CD8+ T cells sorted from blood. As to subset: CD45RO+ cells pooled with CCR7-negative TemRA cells. The J gene is TRBJ1-2, the V gene TRBV9; 7 bases are a match to TRBD1. The clonotype was recovered from a man aged 18-30 years in good health. The CDR3 DNA reads TGTGCCAGCAGCACCCAGGGGGGGGGCTATGGCTACACCTTC. Protein sequence: CASSTQGGGYGYTF. Based on the CDR3 plus reference TRBV9 and TRBJ1-2, the full variable domain is DSGVTQTPKHLITATGQRVTLRCSPRSGDLSVYWYQQSLDQGLQFLIQYYNGEERAKGNILERFSAQQFPDLHSELNLSSLELGDSALYFCASSTQGGGYGYTFGSGTRLTVV.